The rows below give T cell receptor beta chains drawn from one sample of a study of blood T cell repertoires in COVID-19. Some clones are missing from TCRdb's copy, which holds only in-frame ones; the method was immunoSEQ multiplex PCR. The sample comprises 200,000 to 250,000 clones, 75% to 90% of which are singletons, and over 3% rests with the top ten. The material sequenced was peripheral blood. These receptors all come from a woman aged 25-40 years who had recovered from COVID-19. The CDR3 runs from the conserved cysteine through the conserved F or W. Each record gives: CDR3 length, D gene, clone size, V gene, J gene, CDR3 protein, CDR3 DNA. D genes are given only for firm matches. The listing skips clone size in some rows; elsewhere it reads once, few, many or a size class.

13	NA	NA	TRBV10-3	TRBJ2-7	CAISDTERDEQYF	TGTGCCATCAGTGATACGGAGAGAGACGAGCAGTACTTC
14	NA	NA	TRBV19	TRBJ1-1	CASSTYRDNTEAFF	TGTGCCAGTAGTACGTACAGGGACAACACTGAAGCTTTCTTT
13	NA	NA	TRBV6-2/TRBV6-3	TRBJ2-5	CASSYKSEETQYF	TGTGCCAGCAGTTACAAGTCAGAAGAGACCCAGTACTTC
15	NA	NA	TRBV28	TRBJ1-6	CASSLRGGFYSPLHF	TGTGCCAGCAGTTTACGGGGGGGCTTTTATTCACCCCTCCACTTT
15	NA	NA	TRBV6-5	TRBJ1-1	CASTTVQGPSTEAFF	TGTGCCAGCACTACAGTACAGGGTCCCTCAACTGAAGCTTTCTTT
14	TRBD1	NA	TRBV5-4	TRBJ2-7	CASSGTGTSYEQYF	TGTGCCAGCAGCGGGACAGGGACCTCCTACGAGCAGTACTTC
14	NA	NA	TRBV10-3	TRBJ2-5	CAIRADRIQETQYF	TGTGCCATCAGGGCCGACAGGATCCAAGAGACCCAGTACTTC
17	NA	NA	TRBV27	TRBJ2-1	CASSSRVGAQRNNEQFF	TGTGCCAGCAGTTCCCGAGTAGGGGCCCAACGTAACAATGAGCAGTTCTTC
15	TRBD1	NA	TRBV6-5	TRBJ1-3	CASRDRVPSGNTIYF	TGTGCCAGCAGAGACAGGGTCCCCTCTGGAAACACCATATATTTT
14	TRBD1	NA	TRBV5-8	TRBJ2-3	CASSRDRATDTQYF	TGTGCCAGCAGCCGGGACAGGGCCACAGATACGCAGTATTTT
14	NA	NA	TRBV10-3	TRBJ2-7	CAISPGAGGLEQYF	TGTGCCATCAGTCCAGGGGCAGGGGGGCTGGAGCAGTACTTC
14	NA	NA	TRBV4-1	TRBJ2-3	CASSQVPLADTQYF	TGCGCCAGCAGCCAAGTCCCCTTAGCCGATACGCAGTATTTT
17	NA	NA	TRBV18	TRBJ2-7	CASSPLSQGGAYYEQYF	TGTGCCAGCTCACCACTCTCACAGGGGGGGGCCTACTACGAGCAGTACTTC
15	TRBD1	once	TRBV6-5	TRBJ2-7	CASRYQTGVSYEQYF	TGTGCCAGCAGGTATCAGACAGGGGTGTCCTACGAGCAGTACTTC
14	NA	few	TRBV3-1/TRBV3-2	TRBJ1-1	CASRPTGQHAEAFF	TGTGCCAGCAGGCCGACAGGCCAGCACGCTGAAGCTTTCTTT
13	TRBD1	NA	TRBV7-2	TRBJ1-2	CASSPRTGNGYTF	TGTGCCAGCAGCCCTCGGACAGGCAATGGCTACACCTTC
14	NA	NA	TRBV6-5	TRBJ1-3	CASSPRGGVHTIYF	TGTGCCAGCAGTCCCCGGGGAGGGGTACACACCATATATTTT
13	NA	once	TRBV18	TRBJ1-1	CASSLGGDTEAFF	TGTGCCAGCTCACTCGGGGGGGACACTGAAGCTTTCTTT
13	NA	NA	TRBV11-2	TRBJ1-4	CASSLRVREKLFF	TGTGCCAGCAGCTTGCGGGTTCGTGAAAAACTGTTTTTT